These T cell receptor beta chains were read from a single sample in a study of blood T cell repertoires in COVID-19. TCRdb keeps only in-frame clones here, not all; method: immunoSEQ multiplex PCR. This sample has roughly 100,000 clones, with 86% found just once. Specimen: peripheral blood. The receptors derive from a woman of 80 years or more with acute or convalescent COVID-19. Both conserved end residues are part of each CDR3. D genes are given only for firm matches. Expanded clones get a size class; other rows say once, few or many, or leave the size out.

V gene,J gene,clone size,D gene,CDR3 DNA,CDR3 protein
TRBV7-9,TRBJ1-4,.,.,TGTGCCAGCAGCTTAGGGGCAGTTAATGAAAAACTGTTTTTT,CASSLGAVNEKLFF
TRBV5-4,TRBJ2-2,.,TRBD2,TGTGCCAGCAGCTTGGCTCTAGCGGGGGGGACCGGGGAGCTGTTTTTT,CASSLALAGGTGELFF
TRBV11-3,TRBJ2-1,.,TRBD2,TGTGCCAGCAGCTTCGGTAGCGGGGTAAGAAATGAGCAGTTCTTC,CASSFGSGVRNEQFF
TRBV24-1,TRBJ1-2,.,TRBD1,TGTGCCACCAGTGATGCCCGACAGGGCGGCTACACCTTC,CATSDARQGGYTF
TRBV7-2,TRBJ2-1,.,TRBD1,TGTGCCACCCAACAGGGGCCTAACTACAATGAGCAGTTCTTC,CATQQGPNYNEQFF
TRBV7-3,TRBJ2-5,.,TRBD2,TGTGCCAGCAGCTTTAGCGTCGGGGGGTTCGAGACCCAGTACTTC,CASSFSVGGFETQYF
TRBV19,TRBJ1-3,.,.,TGTGCCAGTAGTACCGGCTCTGGAAACACCATATATTTT,CASSTGSGNTIYF
TRBV19,TRBJ1-2,.,.,TGTGCCAGTAACGGAGGCTATGGCTACACCTTC,CASNGGYGYTF
TRBV2,TRBJ2-1,.,.,TGTGCCAGCAGACAGGACCACAATGAGCAGTTCTTC,CASRQDHNEQFF
TRBV7-2,TRBJ2-7,.,TRBD1,TGTGCCAGCAGCCTATGGGGACAGGGGATATCCGAGCAGTACTTC,CASSLWGQGISEQYF
TRBV24-1,TRBJ2-5,.,.,TGTGCCACCAGTGATTTGCAAGGAGGTACAGGGTTGGTAGAGACCCAGTACTTC,CATSDLQGGTGLVETQYF
TRBV28,TRBJ2-1,.,TRBD2,TGTGCCAGCAGTTCTAGCGGGGGGGCGAATCACTATGAGCAGTTCTTC,CASSSSGGANHYEQFF
TRBV7-9,TRBJ1-2,.,.,TGTGCCAGCAGCTTACGGCCCTCGGCAGGCCCTTTCCCCTACACCTTC,CASSLRPSAGPFPYTF
TRBV11-3,TRBJ2-1,.,TRBD1,TGTGCCAGCAGCTTGGGGACAGGCCGGTCCGCCTACAATGAGCAGTTCTTC,CASSLGTGRSAYNEQFF
TRBV5-1,TRBJ1-6,few,.,TGCGCCAGCAGCACGGACAGCCGTAATTCACCCCTCCACTTT,CASSTDSRNSPLHF
TRBV7-3,TRBJ2-1,.,TRBD1,TGTGCCAGCAGCTTAACAGGACAGGGGAATGAGCAGTTCTTC,CASSLTGQGNEQFF
TRBV18,TRBJ1-2,.,.,TGTGCCAGCTCACCAGGGCAGGACTATGGCTACACCTTC,CASSPGQDYGYTF
TRBV10-3,TRBJ1-5,.,TRBD1,TGTGCCATCAGTGAGTCGCAGGACAGGGGTTCTCAGCCCCAGCATTTT,CAISESQDRGSQPQHF
TRBV5-8,TRBJ1-5,.,.,TGTGCCAGCAGCCCTACCTGGGGGCGCGGGCAGCCCCAGCATTTT,CASSPTWGRGQPQHF
TRBV12-3/TRBV12-4,TRBJ2-2,few,.,TGTGCCAGCAGTTTGCAGGGCGTCGGGGAGCTGTTTTTT,CASSLQGVGELFF
TRBV6-4,TRBJ2-3,.,TRBD2,TGTGCCAGCAGTGTTAGCGGGGGGTCCGGTACGCAGTATTTT,CASSVSGGSGTQYF
TRBV27,TRBJ1-2,few,.,TGTGCCAGCAGTTTATCAGAATCGGGGGGGAACTATGGCTACACCTTC,CASSLSESGGNYGYTF
TRBV7-9,TRBJ2-3,.,TRBD1,TGTGCCAGCAGCTTCAGGGGGCAGGGAGATACGCAGTATTTT,CASSFRGQGDTQYF
TRBV24-1,TRBJ2-7,.,TRBD1,TGTGCCACCAGTGATCCCCGGACAGGGGGCGACGAGCAGTACTTC,CATSDPRTGGDEQYF
TRBV6-5,TRBJ1-6,.,.,TGTGCCAGCAGTTACACACAGGCCCAACCCTCACCCCTCCACTTT,CASSYTQAQPSPLHF
TRBV11-3,TRBJ1-1,.,.,TGTGCCAGCAGCTTAGGACAGAACACTGAAGCTTTCTTT,CASSLGQNTEAFF
TRBV30,TRBJ2-3,once,TRBD2,TGTGCCTGGACCAGCGGGGGGGGGACAGATACGCAGTATTTT,CAWTSGGGTDTQYF
TRBV4-1,TRBJ2-7,once,.,TGCGCCAGCAGCCAAGGAATACAGACCACAAACTACGAGCAGTACTTC,CASSQGIQTTNYEQYF
TRBV19,TRBJ1-3,.,.,TGTGCCACCACGAGGGAGGGGCACTCTGGAAACACCATATATTTT,CATTREGHSGNTIYF
TRBV5-4,TRBJ2-3,.,.,TGTGCCAGCAGCTTGCAATGGAGAGGGGGAGATACGCAGTATTTT,CASSLQWRGGDTQYF
TRBV5-6,TRBJ2-4,.,.,TGTGCCAGCAGCTTGATTTGGGCCGCAGCCAAAAACATTCAGTACTTC,CASSLIWAAAKNIQYF
TRBV7-8,TRBJ1-6,.,.,TGTGCCAGCAGCTTTCTAGAGGGCTATAATTCACCCCTCCACTTT,CASSFLEGYNSPLHF
TRBV7-7,TRBJ2-5,.,TRBD1,TGTGCTAGCAGCTTTAACAGGGGGGAGACCCAGTACTTC,CASSFNRGETQYF
TRBV24-1,TRBJ1-5,once,TRBD1,TGTGCCACCAGTGATTCCAGGGGGCTCAATCAGCCCCAGCATTTT,CATSDSRGLNQPQHF
TRBV11-1,TRBJ2-7,.,.,TGTGCCAGCAGCCTTGACAGCGACGAGCAGTACTTC,CASSLDSDEQYF
TRBV10-3,TRBJ1-6,once,TRBD1,TGTGCCATCAGAGCGGACAGGGTCTATTCACCCCTCCACTTT,CAIRADRVYSPLHF
TRBV5-4,TRBJ1-1,.,TRBD1,TGTGCCAGCAGCTTTGACAGGGGGCGAAGGGCTGAAGCTTTCTTT,CASSFDRGRRAEAFF
TRBV10-3,TRBJ1-1,.,.,TGTGCCATCAGTGAGTCGGGAGGGACCTGGGGCACTGAAGCTTTCTTT,CAISESGGTWGTEAFF
TRBV30,TRBJ1-5,.,.,TGTGCCTGGAGCGATAAACAGGGCGGAAGGAATCAGCCCCAGCATTTT,CAWSDKQGGRNQPQHF
TRBV6-5,TRBJ1-2,.,.,TGTGCCAGCAGTTACGCAGGAAACTATGGCTACACCTTC,CASSYAGNYGYTF
TRBV11-2,TRBJ2-1,.,.,TGTGCCAGCAGCTTAGATGTGGCCCCCTACAATGAGCAGTTCTTC,CASSLDVAPYNEQFF
TRBV11-2,TRBJ2-5,.,TRBD2,TGTGCCAGCAGCTTAGCCGGACTAGCGGGGGTGCAAGAGACCCAGTACTTC,CASSLAGLAGVQETQYF
TRBV19,TRBJ2-7,few,.,TGTGCCAGTAGCCTGACGGGTTATGACTACGAGCAGTACTTC,CASSLTGYDYEQYF
TRBV6-6,TRBJ1-2,once,.,TGTGCCAGCAGTTCTCCCGGCGGGGGGCTCAACTATGGCTACACCTTC,CASSSPGGGLNYGYTF
TRBV5-4,TRBJ1-6,.,.,TGTGCCAGCAGCTTGGTGGCGGAGGGTAATTCACCCCTCCACTTT,CASSLVAEGNSPLHF
TRBV7-9,TRBJ1-2,.,.,TGTGCCAGCAGCTTGGGGGCAGGGATGGGCTACACCTTC,CASSLGAGMGYTF
TRBV5-1,TRBJ2-7,.,TRBD2,TGCGCCAGCAGCTTGGCCCTGAGCGGGGGCGAGCAGTACTTC,CASSLALSGGEQYF
TRBV19,TRBJ1-5,.,TRBD1,TGTGCCAGCGACAGGGATAGCAATCAGCCCCAGCATTTT,CASDRDSNQPQHF
TRBV5-5,TRBJ2-5,.,TRBD1,TGTGCCAGCAGCCCCGGACAGGGGAAGACCCAGTACTTC,CASSPGQGKTQYF
TRBV19,TRBJ1-6,.,.,TGTGCCAGTAGCCCTGATGGAGGTAATTCACCCCTCCACTTT,CASSPDGGNSPLHF
TRBV2,TRBJ1-2,.,.,TGTGCCAGCTCAGGACAGCTTTTCGGCTACACCTTC,CASSGQLFGYTF
TRBV18,TRBJ2-5,.,.,TGTGCCAGCTCACCCGGGTCTCGCGAAGAGACCCAGTACTTC,CASSPGSREETQYF